This T cell receptor (beta chain) was identified during a study of T cells in localized non-small cell lung cancer. Overall study findings and caveats: In adjacent lung, a median approximately 60 of the top 100 tumor clones were found. Compared with tumor, uninvolved adjacent lung displayed greater T cell clonality, ranking highest overall. In the blood, greater T cell density corresponded to longer overall survival.

Of note for this clone: The antigen is not known.

The V gene lost 3 bases and the J gene lost 6 bases, with 10 bases spanning the gap. CDR1 is SGDLS and CDR2 is YYNGEE in the germline V gene. This CDR3 region has 12 residues. Produced via immunoSEQ multiplex PCR; TCRdb's table is partial and in-frame only. The sample gives 41,000 or so clones, around nine tenths of which show up once; roughly 2.7% is in the top ten. The gene calls are TRBV9 and TRBJ2-7; D may be TRBD2 (5 bases). The TCR comes from an older female donor with stage I squamous cell lung carcinoma. The sample here was peripheral blood, taken before any cancer treatment. The CDR3 here is CASSEDLGEQYF. The DNA of the CDR3 is TGTGCCAGCAGCGAGGACTTGGGCGAGCAGTACTTC.